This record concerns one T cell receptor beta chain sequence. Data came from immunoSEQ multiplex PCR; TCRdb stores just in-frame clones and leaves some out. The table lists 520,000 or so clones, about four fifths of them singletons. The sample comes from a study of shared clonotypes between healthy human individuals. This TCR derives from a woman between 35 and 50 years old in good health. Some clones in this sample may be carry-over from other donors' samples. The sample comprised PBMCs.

The CDR3 DNA follows: TGCGCCAGCAGCCCCTCACCCTTGGGGGGGGTAACGCGGAATGAGCAGTTCTTC. This codes for CASSPSPLGGVTRNEQFF. V is TRBV5-1 and J is TRBJ2-1; 7 nucleotides line up with TRBD2. Germline values: CDR1 SGHRS, CDR2 YFSETQ. V was clipped by 4 bases and J by 7 bases; unmatched bases: 20. The CDR3 spans 18 residues.